This passage covers 24 T cell receptor beta chains from one sample sequenced in a study of CD8 T cells in Susac syndrome (dated by TCRdb to between 2018 and 2020). Libraries were made using the immunoSEQ multiplex PCR assay. RNA was extracted with the RNeasy kit and 0.5 to 1 ug was reverse transcribed using random hexamers. Using fastp at Q25 and MiXCR, TCRdb reprocessed the public reads and kept productive beta chains. Every CDR3 protein is listed once, alongside the most common genes and DNA of its rows. The sample table lists 330,000 or so distinct CDR3 sequences, about 88% of them with a count of one. Under 0.2% of the sample is in the top ten clones. Sequencing input: CD8+ T cells from PBMCs. The receptors here all came from a human donor with multiple sclerosis.

The V call is TRBV7-9, the J call TRBJ2-3, with 7 bases that match TRBD1. J lost 4 bases, V lost 5 bases, and 6 bases had no gene match. The germline V gene encodes CDR1 SEHNR and CDR2 FQNEAQ (reference sequence). The CDR3 extends over 14 amino acids. The CDR3 nucleotides are TGTGCCAGCAGCCCAATAACAGGGGCAGATACGCAGTATTTT. Its translation is CASSPITGADTQYF. Full variable domain (outside the CDR3, taken from reference TRBV7-9 and TRBJ2-3): DTGVSQNPRHKITKRGQNVTFRCDPISEHNRLYWYRQTLGQGPEFLTYFQNEAQLEKSRLLSDRFSAERPKGSFSTLEIQRTEQGDSAMYLCASSPITGADTQYFGPGTRLTVL.

The chain is built from TRBV7-9 and TRBJ2-1, with 9 bases fitting TRBD2. Trimming cost V 0 bases and J 5 bases; bases outside gene matches: 2. This CDR3 contains 15 residues. The germline V gene has CDR1 SEHNR and CDR2 FQNEAQ (reference sequence). The CDR3 sequence is CASSLASGGNNEQFF. The CDR3 DNA reads TGTGCCAGCAGCTTAGCTAGCGGGGGAAACAATGAGCAGTTCTTC.

This clonotype was counted between two and nine times. J is TRBJ2-5 and V is TRBV6-2 or TRBV6-3; weak D call: TRBD2 (6 bases). Germline CDR1 reads MNHEY; CDR2 reads SVGEGT. With 4 bases removed from V and 1 base from J, the gap between germline ends came to 13 bases. The CDR3 extends over 15 amino acids. The DNA for the CDR3 is TGTGCCAGCAGTTCCCCACTAGCAGTCCAAGAGACCCAGTACTTC. This gives the protein CASSSPLAVQETQYF.

The CDR3: CSARKGLPGETQYF. The CDR3 coding sequence is TGCAGTGCTAGGAAGGGCCTCCCTGGGGAGACCCAGTACTTC. This chain connects TRBV20-1 to TRBJ2-5, with unresolved D. The CDR3 runs to 14 residues. The germline V gene has CDR1 DFQATT and CDR2 SNEGSKA (reference sequence). The ends were cut back, 3 bases at V and 5 bases at J, with 16 bases in the middle.

The J gene is TRBJ2-1, the V gene TRBV6-4, with 10 nucleotides matching TRBD2. J lost 3 bases, V lost 4 bases, and 12 bases had no gene match. This CDR3 has 18 residues. Germline-derived CDR1 and CDR2 are MRHNA and SNTAGT. The CDR3 spells CASSVPTLAGESYNEQFF. CDR3 nucleotide sequence: TGTGCCAGCAGTGTTCCGACGCTAGCGGGGGAAAGCTACAATGAGCAGTTCTTC.

The chain joins TRBV2 to TRBJ2-1; the D gene is possibly TRBD2 (5 bases). Trimming removed 3 bases at V and 3 bases at J, with 6 bases between. The CDR3 spans 13 residues. The germline gives CDR1 SNHLY, CDR2 FYNNEI. CDR3 region: CASSDEGYNEQFF. CDR3 nucleotides: TGTGCCAGCAGTGACGAGGGCTACAATGAGCAGTTCTTC.

The CDR3 DNA reads TGTGCCAGCAGCCAACGTTCGAGCGGGATGGTCGATGAGCAGTTCTTC. It translates to CASSQRSSGMVDEQFF. This chain joins TRBV14 and TRBJ2-1; TRBD2 aligns across 7 bases. CDR3 size: 16 residues. Germline CDR1 SGHDN, CDR2 FVKESK. Trimming removed 2 bases from V and 8 bases from J; junction bases left unmatched: 12.

The chain carries TRBV13 and TRBJ1-5; no definite D call. Germline V gene lookup returns CDR1 PRHDT and CDR2 FYEKMQ (reference sequence). Trimming stripped 0 bases from V and 3 bases from J, with 6 bases between. The CDR3 runs to 14 residues. In DNA form, the CDR3 reads TGTGCCAGCAGCTTAGGTTTCAACAATCAGCCCCAGCATTTT. Its protein product is CASSLGFNNQPQHF.

The chain carries TRBV6-2 or TRBV6-3 and TRBJ2-7; D not resolved. Germline CDR1 and CDR2: MNHEY and SVGEGT. The CDR3 spans 13 residues. The ends were cut back, 0 bases at V and 5 bases at J, with 8 bases in the middle. This CDR3 is CASSYSAWDEQYF. In DNA, the CDR3 is TGTGCCAGCAGTTACTCCGCCTGGGACGAGCAGTACTTC.

The chain couples TRBV7-9 to TRBJ2-7; 7 bases align to TRBD1. After removal of 2 bases from V and 5 bases from J, the junction contained 6 bases not matched to a gene. Germline V gene data show CDR1 as SEHNR and CDR2 as FQNEAQ (reference sequence). The CDR3 length is 14 residues. CDR3 amino acids: CASSLRQGFNEQYF. Written as DNA, the CDR3 is TGTGCCAGCAGCTTACGACAGGGATTTAACGAGCAGTACTTC.

V usage is TRBV4-2 and J usage is TRBJ2-1, with D perhaps assigned TRBD1 or TRBD2 (5 bases each). The CDR3 is made up of 14 amino acids. Germline CDR1 is LGHNA and CDR2 is YNFKEQ. The ends were cut back, 6 bases at V and 5 bases at J, with 14 bases in the middle. The CDR3 protein is CASRPEGPHNEQFF. CDR3 bases: TGTGCCAGCAGGCCCGAGGGGCCCCACAATGAGCAGTTCTTC.

The chain links TRBV28 to TRBJ2-1; D not certain. The CDR3 covers 15 residues. Per germline, CDR1 MDHEN and CDR2 SYDVKM. Trimming shortened V by 6 bases and J by 5 bases, and 17 bases separated the two germline ends. For the CDR3, the DNA is TGTGCCAGCAGCCCCCGACACAGAAGTAACAATGAGCAGTTCTTC. Protein sequence: CASSPRHRSNNEQFF.

The V call is TRBV13, the J call TRBJ1-5; no clear D. The V gene's germline CDR1 is PRHDT and CDR2 FYEKMQ (reference sequence). The CDR3 sequence is 14 residues long. Trimming stripped 2 bases from V and 9 bases from J, with 14 bases between. CDR3 protein: CASSLRGGTGPQHF. The CDR3, as DNA: TGTGCCAGCAGCTTACGGGGTGGCACGGGGCCCCAGCATTTT.

J is TRBJ2-4 and V is TRBV24-1, with 9 bases lining up with TRBD1. V gave up 10 bases and J gave up 9 bases; unmatched junction bases: 3. CDR3 length equals 11 residues. The germline gives CDR1 KGHDR, CDR2 SFDVKD. CDR3 residues: CATGQGSIQYF. The CDR3 DNA is TGTGCCACAGGACAGGGGAGCATTCAGTACTTC.

The CDR3 DNA reads TGTGCCAGCAGCAACCTAGCGGCCCACACAGATACGCAGTATTTT. This gives the protein CASSNLAAHTDTQYF. This rearrangement joins TRBV6-1 to TRBJ2-3; the match to TRBD2 covers 7 bases. The V segment lost 6 bases and the J segment 2 bases; nucleotides outside the gene matches: 8. CDR1 MNHNS and CDR2 SASEGT come from the germline V gene. The CDR3 is made up of 15 amino acids.

The V and J genes are TRBV12-3 or TRBV12-4 and TRBJ1-4; D not certain. Deletions cut 3 bases from V and 8 bases from J, with 10 bases between. CDR3 size: 13 residues. The CDR3 bases are TGTGCCAGCAGTTTGATTGCGTGGGAAAAACTGTTTTTT. This gives the protein CASSLIAWEKLFF.

The chain recombines TRBV28 with TRBJ2-7; D is unresolved. The CDR3 consists of 13 residues. Looked up from germline, CDR1 is MDHEN and CDR2 is SYDVKM. The V and J ends lost 5 bases and 3 bases respectively, with 11 bases between them. CDR3 in DNA: TGTGCCAGCAGTCAGGACCAAGACTACGAGCAGTACTTC. It encodes CASSQDQDYEQYF.

Remarks on this clonotype: Compared with germline, one end of the junction differs, possibly owing to a read error. This chain joins TRBV27 and TRBJ2-7, with D uncertain. The CDR3 extends over 15 amino acids. Germline V gene data show CDR1 as MNHEY and CDR2 as SMNVEV (reference sequence). The CDR3 here is CASSLNAVASNEQYF. The CDR3 coding sequence is TGTGCCAGCAGTTTGAATGCGGTTGCCTCCAACGAGCAGTACTTC.

This chain uses TRBV15 with TRBJ2-2; TRBD1 is a possible D gene (5 bases). Germline V gene sequence: CDR1 LNHNV, CDR2 YYDKDF (reference sequence). The germline V and J ends were trimmed by 1 base and 3 bases, with 9 bases remaining between them. This CDR3 region has 15 residues. The CDR3 here is CATSRADRDTGELFF. The DNA for the CDR3 is TGTGCCACCAGCAGAGCCGACAGAGACACCGGGGAGCTGTTTTTT.

This chain links TRBV16 with TRBJ1-1; D is uncertain. CDR3 length: 15 amino acids. CDR1 and CDR2 (germline): KGHSY, FQNENV. V lost 1 base and J lost 6, with 15 bases in between. In DNA, the CDR3 is TGTGCCAGCAGCCAATTTAGGCGGGAGGCGGCTGAAGCTTTCTTT. This sequence encodes CASSQFRREAAEAFF.

The CDR3 spells CASSGEQAETNSPLHF. CDR3 nucleotides: TGTGCCAGCAGTGGTGAACAGGCCGAGACTAATTCACCCCTCCACTTT. The V and J genes are TRBV2 and TRBJ1-6, with D possibly TRBD1 on 5 matching bases. Per the germline V gene, CDR1 is SNHLY and CDR2 is FYNNEI. The CDR3 is 16 residues long. Trimming removed 4 bases from V and 6 bases from J, with 16 bases in between.

This clonotype has just one count. V usage is TRBV6-1 and J usage is TRBJ2-7; TRBD2 might be the D (5 bases). The CDR3 runs 14 residues. Germline loops: CDR1 MNHNS, CDR2 SASEGT. V was cut by 3 bases and J by 6 bases, with 15 bases left in between. CDR3 in amino acids: CASSERTEGFEQYF. CDR3 bases: TGTGCCAGCAGTGAGCGGACCGAGGGTTTCGAGCAGTACTTC.

On this clonotype: The DNA is omitted, as the CDR3 cannot be located on it reliably, and the CDR3 follows TCRdb's listing. This chain connects TRBV6-1 to TRBJ1-5. Germline-derived CDR1 and CDR2 are MNHNS and SASEGT. The CDR3 is 15 amino acids long, termini counted. CDR3 in amino acids: CASSSSGFEYQPQHF.

J is TRBJ1-2 and V is TRBV7-3; D remains ambiguous. Trimming removed 2 bases from V and 2 bases from J, with 12 bases in between. In germline, CDR1 is SGHTA, CDR2 FQGTGA. This CDR3 contains 15 residues. In DNA, the CDR3 is TGTGCCAGCAGCTTATCTTCCCGTATGAACTATGGCTACACCTTC. Amino acids: CASSLSSRMNYGYTF.